One sample yielded the 2 T cell receptor beta chains listed below, sequenced in a study of CD8+CD57+ T cells in acquired aplastic anemia. The use of genomic DNA as template underpinned the TCR beta VDJ and CDR3 profiling. TCRdb used MiXCR to reprocess the reads, holding one entry per CDR3 protein. The sample carries 180,000 or so distinct CDR3 sequences, 45% to 50% recorded once. Sequencing was carried out using sorted CD4+, CD8+, or CD8+CD57+ T cells (not recorded which) from PBMCs. Source of these receptors: a human donor in good health.

This clonotype came up once. The chain combines TRBV15 with TRBJ1-2; TRBD1 might be the D (6 bases). CDR1 is LNHNV and CDR2 is YYDKDF in the germline V gene (reference sequence). The CDR3 runs to 16 residues. Trimming left V 0 bases short and J 6 bases short, with 17 bases between. CDR3 loop: CATSRDSSTGLDGYTF. In nucleotides, the CDR3 is TGTGCCACCAGCAGAGATTCCTCGACAGGACTGGATGGCTACACCTTC.

The J gene is TRBJ2-7, the V gene TRBV4-2; 8 positions agree with TRBD2. V shed 0 bases and J 6 bases; nucleotides not matched to a gene: 4. This CDR3 region has 14 residues. Germline V lookup: CDR1 LGHNA, CDR2 YNFKEQ. The CDR3 nucleotides read TGTGCCAGCAGCCAAGAAGCGGGAGCGAGCGAGCAGTACTTC. Encoded protein: CASSQEAGASEQYF.